Listed here are 29 T cell receptor beta chains from one sample, sequenced in a study of T cells expressing NK-cell markers. TCRdb re-called the 5' RACE reads and catalogs CDR3 proteins one per entry, DNA excluded. The repertoire table contains around 140,000 distinct CDR3 sequences. The sequenced sample consisted of blood T cells: a sorted CD56 or NKG2C T cell subset, CD4+ or CD8+ T cells, or bulk PBMC T cells (not recorded which). The receptors derive from a man aged 18-30 years in good health.

The genes are TRBV27 and TRBJ1-6; TCRdb designates TRBD1, a call that cannot be tested without DNA. Germline loops: CDR1 MNHEY, CDR2 SMNVEV (reference sequence). The length of the CDR3 is 16 residues. The CDR3: CASRGGHQGRTSPLHF.

This chain joins TRBV24-1 and TRBJ2-1. The germline V gene has CDR1 KGHDR and CDR2 SFDVKD. This CDR3 comprises 13 residues. Here the CDR3 reads CATSDWASNEQFF.

V is TRBV11-2 and J is TRBJ2-1; TCRdb names TRBD1, which stays unverified in the absence of DNA. The CDR3 has 12 residues. Germline loops: CDR1 SGHAT, CDR2 FQNNGV. CDR3 sequence: CASSLRGREQFF.

The J gene is TRBJ2-3, the V gene TRBV14; with no DNA, the TCRdb D assignment of TRBD2 cannot be verified. The germline V gene has CDR1 SGHDN and CDR2 FVKESK. The CDR3 runs 16 residues. The CDR3 loop is CASSHGLAGSTDTQYF.

V and J are TRBV28 and TRBJ2-1. Germline CDR1 reads MDHEN; CDR2 reads SYDVKM. CDR3 length: 14 amino acids. This chain's CDR3 is CASYGGRTYNEQFF. Full variable domain (outside the CDR3, taken from reference TRBV28 and TRBJ2-1): DVKVTQSSRYLVKRTGEKVFLECVQDMDHENMFWYRQDPGLGLRLIYFSYDVKMKEKGDIPEGYSVSREKKERFSLILESASTNQTSMYLCASYGGRTYNEQFFGPGTRLTVL.

The chain has TRBV7-6 and TRBJ1-6. Germline loops: CDR1 SGHVS, CDR2 FNYEAQ. CDR3 length equals 15 residues. CDR3 protein: CASSLDWNYNSPLHF.

The rearrangement joins TRBV7-6 to TRBJ1-1; TCRdb outputs TRBD1, but without DNA this stays unchecked. Germline assignment: CDR1 SGHVS and CDR2 FNYEAQ. This CDR3 spans 15 amino acids. The CDR3 protein is CASSLSRQGRTEAFF.

V usage is TRBV29-1 and J usage is TRBJ2-2. Germline loops: CDR1 SQVTM, CDR2 ANQGSEA. The CDR3 consists of 14 residues. The CDR3 here is CSVRLISFPGELFF.

J is TRBJ2-2 and V is TRBV4-3. The CDR3 covers 17 residues. CDR1 and CDR2 (germline): LGHNA, YSLEER. This CDR3 reads CASSQGLGLVGAGELFF.

The chain links TRBV23-1 to TRBJ2-7; TCRdb reports TRBD1, a call that lacks DNA to check it against. TRBV23-1 is designated an ORF whose function remains uncertain. This CDR3 has 15 amino acids. This CDR3 is CASSFTGTGPYEQYF.

The J gene is TRBJ2-7, the V gene TRBV5-1. This CDR3 has 16 amino acids. Germline assignment: CDR1 SGHRS and CDR2 YFSETQ. The CDR3 sequence is CASSQILGQGVHEQYF.

The chain carries TRBV7-9 and TRBJ2-5; absent DNA, TCRdb's TRBD1 call cannot be checked. The CDR3 sequence is 17 residues long. The germline V gene has CDR1 SEHNR and CDR2 FQNEAQ (reference sequence). CDR3 residues: CASSSLVPRQGQETQYF.

The chain combines TRBV12-3 or TRBV12-4 with TRBJ2-7; TCRdb's assignment of TRBD1 cannot be checked, as there is no DNA. CDR3 length: 13 residues. CDR3 in amino acids: CASSAGVPREQYF.

The chain recombines TRBV5-1 with TRBJ2-1; TCRdb calls TRBD2, which cannot be checked without DNA. This CDR3 region has 16 residues. Germline V lookup: CDR1 SGHRS, CDR2 YFSETQ. The CDR3 loop reads CASSLVAGGSYNEQFF.

The chain couples TRBV11-1 to TRBJ2-3; TCRdb proposes TRBD2, but this gene call is untestable without DNA. This CDR3 comprises 19 residues. The germline V gene encodes CDR1 SGHAT and CDR2 FQDESV (reference sequence). This chain's CDR3 is CASSLDLPKTSGITDTQYF. Filled out from reference TRBV11-1 and TRBJ2-3, the complete variable domain reads EAEVAQSPRYKITEKSQAVAFWCDPISGHATLYWYRQILGQGPELLVQFQDESVVDDSQLPKDRFSAERLKGVDSTLKIQPAELGDSAMYLCASSLDLPKTSGITDTQYFGPGTRLTVL.

The chain couples TRBV9 to TRBJ2-6. The CDR3 spans 16 residues. Germline loops: CDR1 SGDLS, CDR2 YYNGEE. CDR3 protein: CASSVAYRVGANVLTF.

The V gene is TRBV19, the J gene TRBJ1-1; TCRdb's D gene call, TRBD1, goes unchecked for lack of DNA. Germline values: CDR1 LNHDA, CDR2 SQIVND (reference sequence). This CDR3 comprises 13 residues. The chain's CDR3 is CASSILGQSEAFF.

This CDR3 reads CASREQGPYEQYF. The chain is built from TRBV28 and TRBJ2-7. The CDR3 has 13 residues. CDR1 and CDR2 (germline): MDHEN, SYDVKM.

The CDR3 here is CASSRGPGAYSNQPQHF. The chain carries TRBV12-3 or TRBV12-4 and TRBJ1-5. CDR3 length: 17 residues.

The V call is TRBV3-1, the J call TRBJ2-7; absent DNA, TCRdb's TRBD1 call cannot be checked. Germline V lookup: CDR1 LGHDT, CDR2 YNNKEL (reference sequence). The CDR3 has 16 residues. The CDR3 loop reads CASSQVPDRTTYEQYF.

CDR3 loop: CASGGADRGLVEAFF. The V and J genes are TRBV6-1 and TRBJ1-1; TCRdb outputs TRBD1, but without DNA this stays unchecked. Germline CDR1 MNHNS, CDR2 SASEGT. CDR3 length equals 15 residues.

This rearrangement joins TRBV30 to TRBJ2-7; lacking DNA, the TRBD2 call made by TCRdb goes unchecked. The CDR3 has 15 amino acids. Germline CDR1 GTSNPN, CDR2 SVGIG (reference sequence). The CDR3 is CAWSDTSGPSYEQYF.

The V call is TRBV7-9, the J call TRBJ2-7; TCRdb calls TRBD1, which cannot be checked without DNA. Germline lookup yields CDR1 SEHNR and CDR2 FQNEAQ (reference sequence). CDR3 size: 15 residues. The CDR3 protein is CASSSRDRGGYEQYF.

The chain carries TRBV20-1 and TRBJ2-5. The CDR3 is made up of 14 amino acids. Per the germline V gene, CDR1 is DFQATT and CDR2 is SNEGSKA (reference sequence). CDR3 sequence reads: CSARVPVFGETQYF.

The rearrangement joins TRBV29-1 to TRBJ2-7; the TCRdb call, TRBD2, lacks DNA for checking. In germline, CDR1 is SQVTM, CDR2 ANQGSEA. The CDR3 extends over 15 amino acids. CDR3 in amino acids: CSVEVTSGSSYEQYF.

The chain joins TRBV9 to TRBJ2-2. Germline lookup yields CDR1 SGDLS and CDR2 YYNGEE. CDR3 length: 13 residues. CDR3 amino acids: CASSVEDTGELFF.

The chain carries TRBV7-9 and TRBJ2-1; the TRBD1 assignment by TCRdb is unverifiable without DNA. CDR3 size: 17 residues. CDR1 SEHNR and CDR2 FQNEAQ come from the germline V gene (reference sequence). The CDR3 loop reads CASSLIGGTPGADEQFF.

The V gene is TRBV7-8, the J gene TRBJ2-2. Germline V gene data show CDR1 as SGHVS and CDR2 as FQNEAQ. There are 13 residues in the CDR3. The CDR3 loop is CASSPSGPGELFF. The full variable domain, rest sourced from reference TRBV7-8 and TRBJ2-2, is GAGVSQSPRYKVAKRGQDVALRCDPISGHVSLFWYQQALGQGPEFLTYFQNEAQLDKSGLPSDRFFAERPEGSVSTLKIQRTQQEDSAVYLCASSPSGPGELFFGEGSRLTVL.

V is TRBV24-1 and J is TRBJ2-5. Germline V CDR1 and CDR2: KGHDR, SFDVKD. The CDR3 has 14 amino acids. CDR3 sequence reads: CATSAGSNQETQYF.